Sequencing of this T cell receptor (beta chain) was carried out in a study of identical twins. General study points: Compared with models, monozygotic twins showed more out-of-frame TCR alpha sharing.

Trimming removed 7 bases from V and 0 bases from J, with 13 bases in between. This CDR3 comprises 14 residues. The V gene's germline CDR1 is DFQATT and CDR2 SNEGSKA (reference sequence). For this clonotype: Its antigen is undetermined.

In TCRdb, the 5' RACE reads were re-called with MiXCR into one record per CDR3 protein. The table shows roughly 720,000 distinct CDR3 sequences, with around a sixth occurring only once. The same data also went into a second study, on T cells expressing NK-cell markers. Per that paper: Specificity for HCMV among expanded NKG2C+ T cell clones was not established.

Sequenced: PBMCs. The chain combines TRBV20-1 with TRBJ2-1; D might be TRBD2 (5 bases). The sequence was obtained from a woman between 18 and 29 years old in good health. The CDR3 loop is CSVPLDSSYNEQFF. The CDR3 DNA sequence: TGCAGTGTTCCGCTGGACTCCTCCTACAATGAGCAGTTCTTC.